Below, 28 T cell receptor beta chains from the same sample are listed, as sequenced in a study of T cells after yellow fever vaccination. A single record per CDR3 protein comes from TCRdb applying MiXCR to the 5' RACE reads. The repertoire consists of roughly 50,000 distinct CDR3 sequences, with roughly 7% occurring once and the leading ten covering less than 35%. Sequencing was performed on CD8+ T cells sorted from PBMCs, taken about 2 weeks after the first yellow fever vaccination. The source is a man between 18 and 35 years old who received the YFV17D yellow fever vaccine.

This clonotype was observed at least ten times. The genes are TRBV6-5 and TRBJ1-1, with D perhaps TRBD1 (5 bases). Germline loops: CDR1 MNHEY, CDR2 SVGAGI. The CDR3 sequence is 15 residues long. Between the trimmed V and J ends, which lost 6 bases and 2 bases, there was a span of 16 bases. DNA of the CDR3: TGTGCCAGCAGCCCCTGGGGGGAGGTTAACACTGAAGCTTTCTTT. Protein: CASSPWGEVNTEAFF.

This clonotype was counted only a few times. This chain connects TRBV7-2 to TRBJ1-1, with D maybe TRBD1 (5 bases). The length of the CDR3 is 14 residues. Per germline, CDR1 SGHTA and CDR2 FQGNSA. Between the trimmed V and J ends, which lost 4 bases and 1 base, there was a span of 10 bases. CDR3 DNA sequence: TGTGCCAGCAGCTACCTAACAGGGAACACTGAAGCTTTCTTT. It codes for CASSYLTGNTEAFF.

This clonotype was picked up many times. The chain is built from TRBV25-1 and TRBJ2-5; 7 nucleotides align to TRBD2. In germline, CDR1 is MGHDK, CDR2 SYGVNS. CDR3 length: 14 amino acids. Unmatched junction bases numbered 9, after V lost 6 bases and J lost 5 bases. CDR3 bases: TGTGCCAGCAGCCCATGGGGGGGACGGGAGACCCAGTACTTC. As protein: CASSPWGGRETQYF. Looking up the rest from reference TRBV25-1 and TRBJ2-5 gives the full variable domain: EADIYQTPRYLVIGTGKKITLECSQTMGHDKMYWYQQDPGMELHLIHYSYGVNSTEKGDLSSESTVSRIRTEHFPLTLESARPSHTSQYLCASSPWGGRETQYFGPGTRLLVL.

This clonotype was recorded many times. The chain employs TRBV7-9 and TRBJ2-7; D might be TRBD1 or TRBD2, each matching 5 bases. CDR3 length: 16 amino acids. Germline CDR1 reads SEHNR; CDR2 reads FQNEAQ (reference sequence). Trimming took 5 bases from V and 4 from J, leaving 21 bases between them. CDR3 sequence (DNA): TGTGCCAGCAGCCCAGGGACGGCCCTAGTGCCTTACGAGCAGTACTTC. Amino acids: CASSPGTALVPYEQYF. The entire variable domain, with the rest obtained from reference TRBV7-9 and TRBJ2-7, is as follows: DTGVSQNPRHKITKRGQNVTFRCDPISEHNRLYWYRQTLGQGPEFLTYFQNEAQLEKSRLLSDRFSAERPKGSFSTLEIQRTEQGDSAMYLCASSPGTALVPYEQYFGPGTRLTVT.

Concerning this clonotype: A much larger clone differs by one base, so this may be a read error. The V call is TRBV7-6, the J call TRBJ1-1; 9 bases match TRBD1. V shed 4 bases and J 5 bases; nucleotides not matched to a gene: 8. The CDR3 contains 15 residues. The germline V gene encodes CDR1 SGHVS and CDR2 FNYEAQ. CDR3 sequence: CASSSTGGDLTEAFF. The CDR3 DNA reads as TGTGCCAGCAGCTCCACAGGGGGCGATTTGACTGAAGCTTTCTTT.

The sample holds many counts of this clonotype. The CDR3 spells CASLDTENYGYTF. For the CDR3, the DNA is TGTGCCAGCCTTGACACGGAGAACTATGGCTACACCTTC. The rearrangement uses TRBV12-3 or TRBV12-4 and TRBJ1-2, with D hard to call. This CDR3 is built from 13 residues. Trimming pared 8 bases from V and 2 bases from J, leaving 12 bases between.

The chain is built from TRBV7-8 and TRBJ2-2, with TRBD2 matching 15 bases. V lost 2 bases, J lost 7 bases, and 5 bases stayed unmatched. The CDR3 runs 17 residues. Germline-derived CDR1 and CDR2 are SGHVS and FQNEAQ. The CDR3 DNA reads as TGTGCCAGCAGCTTACGCGGACTAGCGGGGGGGTACGGGGAGCTGTTTTTT. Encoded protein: CASSLRGLAGGYGELFF.

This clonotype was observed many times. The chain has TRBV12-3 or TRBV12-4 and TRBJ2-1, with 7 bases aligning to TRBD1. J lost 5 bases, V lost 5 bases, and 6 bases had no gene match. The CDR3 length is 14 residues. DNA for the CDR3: TGTGCCAGCAGTCCCGAGGGGGCCGACAATGAGCAGTTCTTC. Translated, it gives CASSPEGADNEQFF.

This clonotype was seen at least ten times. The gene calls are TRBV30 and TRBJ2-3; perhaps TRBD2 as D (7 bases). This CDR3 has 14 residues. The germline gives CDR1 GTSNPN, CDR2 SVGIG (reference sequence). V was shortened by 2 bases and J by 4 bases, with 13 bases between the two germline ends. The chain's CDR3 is CAWSITGGADTQYF. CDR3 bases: TGTGCCTGGAGTATCACGGGGGGCGCAGATACGCAGTATTTT.

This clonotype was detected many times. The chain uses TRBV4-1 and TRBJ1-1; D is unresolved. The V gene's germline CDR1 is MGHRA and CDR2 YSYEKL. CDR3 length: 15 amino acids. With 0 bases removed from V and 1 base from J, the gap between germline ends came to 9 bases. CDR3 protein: CASSQEYQQNTEAFF. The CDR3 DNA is TGCGCCAGCAGCCAAGAGTACCAGCAGAACACTGAAGCTTTCTTT.

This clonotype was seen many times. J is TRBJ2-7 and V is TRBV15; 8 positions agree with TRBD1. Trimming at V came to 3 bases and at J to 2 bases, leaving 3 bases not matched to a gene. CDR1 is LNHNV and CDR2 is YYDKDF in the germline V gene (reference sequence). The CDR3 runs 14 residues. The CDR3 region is CATSSGTGPYEQYF. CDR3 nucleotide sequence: TGTGCCACCAGCAGCGGGACAGGTCCCTACGAGCAGTACTTC.

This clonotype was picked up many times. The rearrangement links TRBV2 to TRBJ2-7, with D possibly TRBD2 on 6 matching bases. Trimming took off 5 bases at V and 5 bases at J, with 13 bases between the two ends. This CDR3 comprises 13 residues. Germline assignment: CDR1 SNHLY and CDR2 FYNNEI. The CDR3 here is CASSLGGPNEQYV. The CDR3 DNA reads TGTGCCAGCAGTCTCGGGGGTCCCAACGAGCAGTACGTC.

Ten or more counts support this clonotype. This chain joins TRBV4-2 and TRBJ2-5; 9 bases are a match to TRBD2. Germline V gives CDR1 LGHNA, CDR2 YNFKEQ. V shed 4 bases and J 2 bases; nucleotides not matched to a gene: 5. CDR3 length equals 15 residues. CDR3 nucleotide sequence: TGTGCCAGCAGCCTTAGCGGGAGCCCTCAAGAGACCCAGTACTTC. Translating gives CASSLSGSPQETQYF.

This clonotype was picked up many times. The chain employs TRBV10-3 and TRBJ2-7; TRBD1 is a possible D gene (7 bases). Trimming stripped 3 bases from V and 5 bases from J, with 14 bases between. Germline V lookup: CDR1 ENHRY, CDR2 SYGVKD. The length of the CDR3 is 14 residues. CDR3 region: CAISDAGQSHEQYF. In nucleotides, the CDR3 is TGTGCCATCAGTGATGCGGGACAGTCCCACGAGCAGTACTTC.

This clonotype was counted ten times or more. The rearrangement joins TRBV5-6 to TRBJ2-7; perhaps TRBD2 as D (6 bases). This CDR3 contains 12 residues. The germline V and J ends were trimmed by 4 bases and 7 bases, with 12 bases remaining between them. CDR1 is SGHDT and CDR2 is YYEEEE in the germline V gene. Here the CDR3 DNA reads TGTGCCAGCAGCGGGGGACTCCGGGAGCAGTACTTC. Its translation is CASSGGLREQYF. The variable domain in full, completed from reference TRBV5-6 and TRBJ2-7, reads DAGVTQSPTHLIKTRGQQVTLRCSPKSGHDTVSWYQQALGQGPQFIFQYYEEEERQRGNFPDRFSGHQFPNYSSELNVNALLLGDSALYLCASSGGLREQYFGPGTRLTVT.

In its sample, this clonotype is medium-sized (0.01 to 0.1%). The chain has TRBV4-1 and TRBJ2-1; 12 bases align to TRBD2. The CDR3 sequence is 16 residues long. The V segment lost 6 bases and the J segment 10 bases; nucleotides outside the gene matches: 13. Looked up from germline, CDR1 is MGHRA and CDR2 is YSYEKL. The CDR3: CASRPLTSGGIKEQFF. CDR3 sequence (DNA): TGCGCCAGCAGGCCTCTGACTAGCGGGGGCATCAAGGAGCAGTTCTTC.

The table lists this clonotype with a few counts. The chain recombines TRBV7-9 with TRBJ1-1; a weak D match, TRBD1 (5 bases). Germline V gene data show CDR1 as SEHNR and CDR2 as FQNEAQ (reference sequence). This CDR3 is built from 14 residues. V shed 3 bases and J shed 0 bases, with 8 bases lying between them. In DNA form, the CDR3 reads TGTGCCAGCAGCTTGACAGCGATGAACACTGAAGCTTTCTTT. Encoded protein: CASSLTAMNTEAFF.

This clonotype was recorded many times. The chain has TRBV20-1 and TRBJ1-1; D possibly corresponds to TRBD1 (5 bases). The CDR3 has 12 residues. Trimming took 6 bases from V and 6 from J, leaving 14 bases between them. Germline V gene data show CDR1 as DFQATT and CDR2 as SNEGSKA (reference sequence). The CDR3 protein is CSAQALGPEAFF. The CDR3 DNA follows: TGCAGTGCCCAAGCCCTGGGGCCTGAAGCTTTCTTT.

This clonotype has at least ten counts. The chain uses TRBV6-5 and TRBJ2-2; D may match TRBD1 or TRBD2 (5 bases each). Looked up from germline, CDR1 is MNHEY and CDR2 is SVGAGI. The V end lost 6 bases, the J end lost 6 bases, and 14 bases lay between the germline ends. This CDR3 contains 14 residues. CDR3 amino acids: CASRHKGTAGELFF. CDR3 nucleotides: TGTGCCAGCAGGCATAAAGGGACCGCCGGGGAGCTGTTTTTT.

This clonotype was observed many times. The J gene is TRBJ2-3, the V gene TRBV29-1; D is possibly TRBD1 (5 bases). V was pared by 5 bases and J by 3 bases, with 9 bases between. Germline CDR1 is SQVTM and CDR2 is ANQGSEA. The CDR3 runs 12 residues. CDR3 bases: TGCAGCGTTCACAAGGGGACAGATACGCAGTATTTT. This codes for CSVHKGTDTQYF.

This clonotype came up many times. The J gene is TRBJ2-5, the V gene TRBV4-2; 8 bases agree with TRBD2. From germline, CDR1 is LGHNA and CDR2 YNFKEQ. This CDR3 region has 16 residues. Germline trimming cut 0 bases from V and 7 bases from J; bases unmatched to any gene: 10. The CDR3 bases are TGTGCCAGCAGCCAAGATCGCGCGGGGGGATTCGCGACCCAGTACTTC. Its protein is CASSQDRAGGFATQYF.

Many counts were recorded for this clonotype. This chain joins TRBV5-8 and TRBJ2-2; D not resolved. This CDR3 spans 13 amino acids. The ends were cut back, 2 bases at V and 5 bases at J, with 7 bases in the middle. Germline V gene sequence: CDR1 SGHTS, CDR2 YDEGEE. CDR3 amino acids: CASSFKLTGELFF. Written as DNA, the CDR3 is TGTGCCAGCAGCTTTAAACTTACCGGGGAGCTGTTTTTT.

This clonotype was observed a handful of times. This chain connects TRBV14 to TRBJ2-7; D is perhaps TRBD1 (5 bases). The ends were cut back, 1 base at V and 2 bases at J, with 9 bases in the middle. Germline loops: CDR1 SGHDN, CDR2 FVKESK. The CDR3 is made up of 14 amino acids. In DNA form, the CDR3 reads TGTGCCAGCAGCCAAGCAGGGCGCCCCTACGAGCAGTACTTC. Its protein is CASSQAGRPYEQYF.

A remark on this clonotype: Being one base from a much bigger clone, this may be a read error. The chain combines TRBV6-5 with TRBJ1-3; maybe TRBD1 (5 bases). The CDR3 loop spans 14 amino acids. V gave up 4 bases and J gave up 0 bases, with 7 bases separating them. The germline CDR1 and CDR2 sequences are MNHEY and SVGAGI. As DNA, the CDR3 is TGTGCCAGCAGTTGGGGCAACTCTGGAAACACCATATATTTT. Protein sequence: CASSWGNSGNTIYF.

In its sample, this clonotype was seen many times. The CDR3 DNA sequence: TGTGCCAGCAGTAAGGACACGAACACTGAAGCTTTCTTT. Encoded protein: CASSKDTNTEAFF. The chain links TRBV5-4 to TRBJ1-1; TRBD1 might be the D (5 bases). Germline V CDR1 and CDR2: SGHNT, YYREEE (reference sequence). The length of the CDR3 is 13 residues. V lost 5 bases and J 1 base, leaving 9 bases between the germline ends.

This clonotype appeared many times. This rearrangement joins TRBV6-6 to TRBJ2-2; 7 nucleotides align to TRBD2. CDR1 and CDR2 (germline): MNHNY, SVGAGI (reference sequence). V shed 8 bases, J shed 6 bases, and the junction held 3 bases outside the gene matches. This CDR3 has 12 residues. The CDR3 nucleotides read TGTGCCAGCGTGGGGGGGTCCGGGGAGCTGTTTTTT. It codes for CASVGGSGELFF.

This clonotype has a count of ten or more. CDR3 amino acids: CASSPQAWSSYEQYF. The CDR3 coding sequence is TGTGCCAGCAGCCCCCAGGCATGGAGCTCCTACGAGCAGTACTTC. The chain carries TRBV12-3 or TRBV12-4 and TRBJ2-7; D not certain. The CDR3 contains 15 residues. The V gene lost 6 bases and the J gene lost 0 bases, with 15 bases spanning the gap.

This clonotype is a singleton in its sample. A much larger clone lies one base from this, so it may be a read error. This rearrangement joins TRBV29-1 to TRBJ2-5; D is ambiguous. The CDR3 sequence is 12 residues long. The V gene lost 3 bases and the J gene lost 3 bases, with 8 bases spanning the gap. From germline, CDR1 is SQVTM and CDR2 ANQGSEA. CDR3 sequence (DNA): TGCAGCGTTGAGTCAGGTGAAGAGACCCAGTACTTC. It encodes CSVESGEETQYF.